This is a list of T cell receptor beta chains from one sample in a study of PD-1 blockade in classical Hodgkin lymphoma. Libraries were prepared by immunoSEQ multiplex PCR; TCRdb keeps only in-frame clonotypes and omits some of them. Of about 14,000 clones listed, 80% to 90% were seen once; the top ten hold under 30%. Sequenced material: peripheral blood mononuclear cells (PBMCs), taken before the second cycle of nivolumab. These receptors were obtained from a human donor with classical Hodgkin lymphoma. Each CDR3 is given with its conserved first and last residue. Fields, in order: J gene, V gene, CDR3 protein.

j_call: TRBJ1-1
v_call: TRBV7-9
cdr3_aa: CASSLGRWDTEAFF

j_call: TRBJ2-7
v_call: TRBV25-1
cdr3_aa: CASSDHLGGRNEQYF

j_call: TRBJ1-6
v_call: TRBV25-1
cdr3_aa: CASRNSGSDSPLHF

j_call: TRBJ1-1
v_call: TRBV6-5
cdr3_aa: CASSYRREIVF

j_call: TRBJ1-2
v_call: TRBV19
cdr3_aa: CASSTEFYGYTF

j_call: TRBJ2-7
v_call: TRBV27
cdr3_aa: CASSLITTGPSYEQYF

j_call: TRBJ1-3
v_call: TRBV2
cdr3_aa: CASSDQPYSGNTIYF

j_call: TRBJ2-1
v_call: TRBV6-6
cdr3_aa: CASSYFNEQFF

j_call: TRBJ1-1
v_call: TRBV9
cdr3_aa: CASSEWGVVSNTEAFF

j_call: TRBJ1-6
v_call: TRBV14
cdr3_aa: CASSTRVNSPLHF

j_call: TRBJ1-5
v_call: TRBV10-2
cdr3_aa: CASRRTGLDQPQHF

j_call: TRBJ2-3
v_call: TRBV5-1
cdr3_aa: CASSLLTGGPDTQYF

j_call: TRBJ1-3
v_call: TRBV5-1
cdr3_aa: CASSLDPVEGNTIYF

j_call: TRBJ2-5
v_call: TRBV5-8
cdr3_aa: CASSFRLAGHETQYF

j_call: TRBJ1-5
v_call: TRBV19
cdr3_aa: CATRRQGVGIGADFYSNQPQHF

j_call: TRBJ2-5
v_call: TRBV10-3
cdr3_aa: CAISESLAGAQETQYF

j_call: TRBJ2-1
v_call: TRBV10-3
cdr3_aa: CAISEIGRYNEQFF

j_call: TRBJ1-5
v_call: TRBV19
cdr3_aa: CASSIAGGADQPQHF

j_call: TRBJ2-3
v_call: TRBV7-9
cdr3_aa: CASSPGLAGGASTDTQYF

j_call: TRBJ1-5
v_call: TRBV10-3
cdr3_aa: CAISEGEPNQPQHF

j_call: TRBJ2-3
v_call: TRBV6-5
cdr3_aa: CASSYSGDTQYF

j_call: TRBJ2-1
v_call: TRBV20-1
cdr3_aa: CSVGYNEQFF

j_call: TRBJ2-2
v_call: TRBV28
cdr3_aa: CASRRLTGELFF

j_call: TRBJ1-4
v_call: TRBV9
cdr3_aa: CASSDTGGPNEKLFF

j_call: TRBJ2-7
v_call: TRBV6-6
cdr3_aa: CASSYFRLGETTEQYF

j_call: TRBJ1-1
v_call: TRBV7-9
cdr3_aa: CASSPLGDRGENTEAFF

j_call: TRBJ2-5
v_call: TRBV9
cdr3_aa: CASSVSQTGETQYF

j_call: TRBJ2-7
v_call: TRBV18
cdr3_aa: CASSLSGSYEQYF

j_call: TRBJ1-4
v_call: TRBV4-1
cdr3_aa: CASSQVGGTNEKLFF

j_call: TRBJ1-5
v_call: TRBV18
cdr3_aa: CASSPVSTGFLWNQPQHF

j_call: TRBJ2-2
v_call: TRBV6-4
cdr3_aa: CASSDSRHTGELFF

j_call: TRBJ1-5
v_call: TRBV2
cdr3_aa: CASSEAWGNQPQHF

j_call: TRBJ1-6
v_call: TRBV5-6
cdr3_aa: CASSLGGTRYSPLHF

j_call: TRBJ2-3
v_call: TRBV5-1
cdr3_aa: CASSLSGTFSGRNTDTQYF

j_call: TRBJ1-2
v_call: TRBV11-2
cdr3_aa: CASSSSGYRVYGYTF

j_call: TRBJ2-1
v_call: TRBV9
cdr3_aa: CASSLHGSGGADEQFF

j_call: TRBJ2-3
v_call: TRBV9
cdr3_aa: CASSSFEGDVYF

j_call: TRBJ2-1
v_call: TRBV5-1
cdr3_aa: CASSPLTSHDEQFF

j_call: TRBJ1-6
v_call: TRBV7-3
cdr3_aa: CASSLEGAPDSPLHF

j_call: TRBJ1-1
v_call: TRBV9
cdr3_aa: CASSDPRNTEAFF